This passage covers 27 T cell receptor beta chains from one sample sequenced in a study of T cells in Graves' hyperthyroidism and ophthalmopathy. Amplification of TCR beta CDR3 regions was performed using RNA transcripts as template. A first-round RT-PCR of the TCR CDR3 used the HTBI primer set. TCRdb recomputed calls from the multiplex PCR reads with MiXCR, one row per CDR3 protein. This sample has over 300,000 distinct CDR3 sequences; approximately 14% occur once, and the top ten carry approximately 10%. The sample comprised blood. All receptors derive from a woman between 55 and 75 years old with Graves' hyperthyroidism.

This chain joins TRBV10-3 and TRBJ1-6; D is unresolved. The CDR3 consists of 15 residues. Between the trimmed V and J ends, which lost 5 bases and 3 bases, there was a span of 11 bases. The V gene's germline CDR1 is ENHRY and CDR2 SYGVKD. The CDR3 loop reads CAISSIGLYNSPLHF. CDR3 DNA sequence: TGTGCCATCAGTTCCATCGGCCTCTATAATTCACCCCTCCACTTT.

The chain combines TRBV10-3 with TRBJ2-7; the D call may be TRBD1 or TRBD2 (7 bases each). There are 16 residues in the CDR3. V was pared by 4 bases and J by 2 bases, with 18 bases between. The germline CDR1 and CDR2 sequences are ENHRY and SYGVKD. CDR3 sequence: CAISGGGGQGAYEQYF. The CDR3 DNA sequence: TGTGCCATCAGTGGGGGGGGTGGGCAGGGGGCCTACGAGCAGTACTTC.

This clonotype was counted ten times or more. The chain joins TRBV27 to TRBJ1-2; 7 positions match TRBD1. The CDR3 extends over 15 amino acids. Trimming took 0 bases from V and 8 from J; bases not matched to a gene: 9. Germline CDR1 reads MNHEY; CDR2 reads SMNVEV (reference sequence). CDR3 sequence (DNA): TGTGCCAGCAGTTTATCGAGGCAGGGGGTAGAGGGCTACACCTTC. It is translated as CASSLSRQGVEGYTF.

There are a few counts of this clonotype. This chain joins TRBV5-5 and TRBJ2-7; 11 positions match TRBD1. V was clipped by 2 bases and J by 6 bases; unmatched bases: 4. The germline gives CDR1 SGHKS, CDR2 YYEKEE (reference sequence). The CDR3 spans 14 residues. The CDR3 DNA reads as TGTGCCAGCAGCTTACGGACAGGGGGCGCCGAGCAGTACTTC. Encoded protein: CASSLRTGGAEQYF.

The rearrangement links TRBV29-1 to TRBJ2-5; no clear D. Germline V gene sequence: CDR1 SQVTM, CDR2 ANQGSEA. Trimming pared 7 bases from V and 1 base from J, leaving 10 bases between. The CDR3 covers 12 residues. CDR3 bases: TGCAGCGCCGCAGGTAGCCAAGAGACCCAGTACTTC. Amino acid sequence: CSAAGSQETQYF.

This clonotype was seen at least ten times. This chain connects TRBV7-9 to TRBJ2-7; 10 nucleotides line up with TRBD2. The CDR3 sequence is 16 residues long. V gave up 5 bases and J gave up 6 bases; unmatched junction bases: 13. Germline-derived CDR1 and CDR2 are SEHNR and FQNEAQ (reference sequence). The CDR3 nucleotides are TGTGCCAGCAGCCCGGGCGGGACTAGCGCGTGGGGCGAGCAGTACTTC. Protein product: CASSPGGTSAWGEQYF.

This clonotype showed up many times. This chain links TRBV20-1 with TRBJ2-1, with D maybe TRBD1 (6 bases). The germline gives CDR1 DFQATT, CDR2 SNEGSKA (reference sequence). Trimming cost V 6 bases and J 0 bases, with 12 bases left between them. The CDR3 runs 14 residues. CDR3 protein: CSAIRQASYNEQFF. The CDR3 DNA reads TGCAGTGCGATTCGACAGGCCTCCTACAATGAGCAGTTCTTC.

This clonotype was seen many times. The chain links TRBV7-2 to TRBJ2-1; TRBD2 matches at 8 bases. CDR1 is SGHTA, CDR2 FQGNSA, per germline. V lost 5 bases, J lost 0 bases, and 6 bases stayed unmatched. The CDR3 is 16 amino acids. CDR3 sequence (DNA): TGTGCCAGCAGCCCGATGAGCGGGAGCTCCTACAATGAGCAGTTCTTC. Translating gives CASSPMSGSSYNEQFF.

As to this clonotype: A much larger clone is a single base away; this may be a read error. The chain joins TRBV2 to TRBJ2-7; 11 bases are a match to TRBD2. The DNA end favors TRBJ2-1, so the J call may be wrong. The CDR3 spans 14 residues. In germline, CDR1 is SNHLY, CDR2 FYNNEI. CDR3 in DNA: TGTGCCAGCAGGCCGGGACTAGCGGCCTACGAGCAGTTCTTC. It specifies CASRPGLAAYEQFF.

The chain has TRBV19 and TRBJ2-5, with TRBD2 matching over 7 bases. This CDR3 is built from 15 residues. CDR1 is LNHDA, CDR2 SQIVND, per germline (reference sequence). Trimming at V came to 6 bases and at J to 3 bases, leaving 10 bases not matched to a gene. The CDR3 here is CASSNGASGEETQYF. DNA for the CDR3: TGTGCCAGTAGCAACGGGGCTAGCGGTGAAGAGACCCAGTACTTC.

The rearrangement joins TRBV28 to TRBJ2-1; 9 positions match TRBD1. CDR1 is MDHEN and CDR2 is SYDVKM in the germline V gene. CDR3 length equals 18 residues. Trimming at V came to 4 bases and at J to 4 bases, leaving 14 bases not matched to a gene. CDR3 in amino acids: CASSSHQGQGVRYNEQFF. The CDR3 DNA reads as TGTGCCAGCAGTTCACACCAGGGACAGGGCGTTCGTTACAATGAGCAGTTCTTC.

This clonotype has ten or more counts. The chain combines TRBV11-2 with TRBJ2-7; 13 bases line up with TRBD2. Germline CDR1 reads SGHAT; CDR2 reads FQNNGV. V was pared by 5 bases and J by 7 bases, with 5 bases of the junction left unmatched. The CDR3 consists of 14 residues. The CDR3 protein is CASSTLAGGWEQYF. In DNA, the CDR3 is TGTGCCAGCAGCACACTAGCGGGGGGGTGGGAGCAGTACTTC.

Ten or more counts support this clonotype. The chain is built from TRBV5-1 and TRBJ2-3; 9 nucleotides agree with TRBD2. This CDR3 region has 16 residues. After removal of 5 bases from V and 6 bases from J, the junction contained 13 bases not matched to a gene. The V gene's germline CDR1 is SGHRS and CDR2 YFSETQ. The CDR3 protein is CASRKTPSGIGDTQYF. In nucleotides, the CDR3 is TGCGCCAGCAGAAAGACCCCTAGCGGGATCGGTGATACGCAGTATTTT. The entire variable domain, with the rest obtained from reference TRBV5-1 and TRBJ2-3, is as follows: KAGVTQTPRYLIKTRGQQVTLSCSPISGHRSVSWYQQTPGQGLQFLFEYFSETQRNKGNFPGRFSGRQFSNSRSEMNVSTLELGDSALYLCASRKTPSGIGDTQYFGPGTRLTVL.

The rearrangement links TRBV10-1 to TRBJ2-2; tentative D call: TRBD1 (6 bases). The CDR3 is 13 amino acids. V lost 5 bases, J lost 7 bases, and 11 bases lay in between. CDR1 WNHNN and CDR2 SYGVQD come from the germline V gene (reference sequence). CDR3 region: CASSRQAHGELFF. DNA of the CDR3: TGCGCCAGCAGTCGACAGGCCCACGGGGAGCTGTTTTTT.

This clonotype has a single count. V and J are TRBV19 and TRBJ2-2; 7 nucleotides match TRBD1. The CDR3 length is 17 residues. The germline gives CDR1 LNHDA, CDR2 SQIVND (reference sequence). Losses at the gene ends were 8 bases for V and 0 bases for J; bases not matched to a gene: 12. The CDR3 DNA reads TGTGCCAGTTTCAACAGGGGCCGTGGTTCGAACACCGGGGAGCTGTTTTTT. Amino acids: CASFNRGRGSNTGELFF.

This clonotype has ten or more counts. V gene TRBV2 combines with J gene TRBJ2-3; 10 bases are shared with TRBD2. The CDR3 covers 15 residues. J gave up 4 bases and V 5 bases, and 6 bases lay outside the gene matches. Germline lookup yields CDR1 SNHLY and CDR2 FYNNEI. As DNA, the CDR3 is TGTGCCAGCAGTAAGGGTCTAGCGGGAGCAGATACGCAGTATTTT. Translated, it gives CASSKGLAGADTQYF.

The sample holds many counts of this clonotype. The chain joins TRBV2 to TRBJ1-1; no clear D gene. V was clipped by 8 bases and J by 3 bases, with 13 bases between them. Per germline, CDR1 SNHLY and CDR2 FYNNEI. CDR3 size: 13 residues. The CDR3 sequence is CASLKGKDTEAFF. Here the CDR3 DNA reads TGTGCCAGCCTGAAGGGAAAGGACACTGAAGCTTTCTTT.

The chain has TRBV20-1 and TRBJ1-6, with a possible D match to TRBD1 (6 bases). The CDR3 is made up of 14 amino acids. CDR1 and CDR2 from the germline V gene are DFQATT and SNEGSKA (reference sequence). V lost 1 base and J 7 bases, leaving 11 bases between the germline ends. The CDR3 reads CSARVSGGNSPLHF. CDR3 bases: TGCAGTGCTAGAGTGTCCGGGGGCAATTCACCCCTCCACTTT.

Worth noting for this clonotype: Mismatch with germline at one junction end may stem from a read error. The V call is TRBV20-1, the J call TRBJ2-5; D assignment may be TRBD1 or TRBD2 (5 bases each). The CDR3 totals 13 residues. Germline V CDR1 and CDR2: DFQATT, SNEGSKA (reference sequence). The CDR3 DNA is TGCAGTGCTAGGGCCTGGGACGGGGAGACCCAGCACTTC. It is translated as CSARAWDGETQHF.

The sample holds many counts of this clonotype. The chain carries TRBV30 and TRBJ1-2, with D possibly being TRBD1 (5 bases). The CDR3 consists of 12 residues. Trimming left V 0 bases short and J 4 bases short, with 6 bases between. Germline V gene data show CDR1 as GTSNPN and CDR2 as SVGIG (reference sequence). The CDR3 DNA follows: TGTGCCTGGAGTGTAGGGGCCTATGGCTACACCTTC. Residues: CAWSVGAYGYTF.

Ten or more counts support this clonotype. The chain links TRBV3-1 to TRBJ2-5; D is undetermined. Germline values: CDR1 LGHDT, CDR2 YNNKEL (reference sequence). Trimming took off 3 bases at V and 2 bases at J, with 16 bases between the two ends. The CDR3 totals 16 residues. The CDR3 nucleotides read TGTGCCAGCAGCCAGTCTTTTGTCTTGCGACAAGAGACCCAGTACTTC. Translation: CASSQSFVLRQETQYF.

Ten or more counts support this clonotype. At one of its ends the junction is not consistent with the germline gene, which may arise from a read error. CDR3 sequence (DNA): TGTGCTAGCAGCTTTACCGGGGACACCGGGGAGCTGTTTTTT. It codes for CASSFTGDTGELFF. J is TRBJ2-2 and V is TRBV7-7; TRBD2 might be the D (5 bases). The CDR3 runs to 14 residues. The V gene's germline CDR1 is SSHAT and CDR2 FNYEAQ (reference sequence).

There are many counts of this clonotype. This chain connects TRBV2 to TRBJ1-2; D uncertain. V lost 4 bases, J lost 6 bases, and 12 bases lay in between. The CDR3 is 13 amino acids. The germline V gene has CDR1 SNHLY and CDR2 FYNNEI. Here the CDR3 DNA reads TGTGCCAGCAGTGTCAGCAGGTTGGATGGCTACACCTTC. Translating it yields CASSVSRLDGYTF.

This clonotype occurred a few times. J is TRBJ1-1 and V is TRBV5-1, with a tentative D call TRBD1 (6 bases). The germline CDR1 and CDR2 sequences are SGHRS and YFSETQ. Trimming stripped 4 bases from V and 1 base from J, with 17 bases between. This CDR3 is built from 16 residues. CDR3 protein: CASSPRGAGKNTEAFF. Written as DNA, the CDR3 is TGCGCCAGCAGCCCCAGGGGTGCGGGGAAGAACACTGAAGCTTTCTTT.

This clonotype was recorded many times. This chain joins TRBV14 and TRBJ1-1; weak D call: TRBD1 (5 bases). Germline CDR1 and CDR2: SGHDN and FVKESK. V lost 1 base to trimming and J lost 5 bases, with 8 bases between them. This CDR3 contains 13 residues. The CDR3 nucleotides are TGTGCCAGCAGCCAAGTACGGGGGACTGAAGCTTTCTTT. Protein sequence: CASSQVRGTEAFF.

This clonotype was found many times. V gene TRBV7-8 combines with J gene TRBJ2-7, with 10 positions matching TRBD2. Trimming cost V 5 bases and J 6 bases; bases outside gene matches: 13. The CDR3 has 16 amino acids. Germline V gene lookup returns CDR1 SGHVS and CDR2 FQNEAQ. Here the CDR3 reads CASSARVAGGSLEQYF. The CDR3 DNA sequence: TGTGCCAGCAGCGCTCGAGTAGCGGGAGGTTCTCTCGAGCAGTACTTC.

This chain links TRBV2 with TRBJ1-2, with 10 positions matching TRBD1. This CDR3 has 13 amino acids. CDR1 and CDR2 from the germline V gene are SNHLY and FYNNEI. The ends lost 6 bases at V and 6 bases at J; junction bases unmatched: 4. As DNA, the CDR3 is TGTGCCAGCAGCGGGACAGGGGTAAATGGCTACACCTTC. It translates to CASSGTGVNGYTF.